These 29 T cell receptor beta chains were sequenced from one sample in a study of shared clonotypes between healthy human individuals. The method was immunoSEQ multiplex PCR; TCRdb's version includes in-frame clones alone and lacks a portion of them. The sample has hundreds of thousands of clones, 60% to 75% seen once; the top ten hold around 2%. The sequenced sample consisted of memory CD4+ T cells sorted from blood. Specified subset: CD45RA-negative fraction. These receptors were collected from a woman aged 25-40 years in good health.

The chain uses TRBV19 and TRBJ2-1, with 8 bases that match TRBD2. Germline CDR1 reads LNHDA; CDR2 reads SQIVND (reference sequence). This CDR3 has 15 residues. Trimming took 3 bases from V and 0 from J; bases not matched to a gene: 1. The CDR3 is CASSMSGSSYNEQFF. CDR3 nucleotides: TGTGCCAGTAGTATGAGCGGGAGCTCCTACAATGAGCAGTTCTTC.

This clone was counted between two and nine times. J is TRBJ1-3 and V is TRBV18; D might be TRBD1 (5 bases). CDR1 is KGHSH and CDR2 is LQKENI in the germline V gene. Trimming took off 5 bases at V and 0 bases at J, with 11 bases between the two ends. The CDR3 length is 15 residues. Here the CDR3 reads CASSTGLSSGNTIYF. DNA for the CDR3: TGTGCCAGCTCAACGGGACTGAGCTCTGGAAACACCATATATTTT.

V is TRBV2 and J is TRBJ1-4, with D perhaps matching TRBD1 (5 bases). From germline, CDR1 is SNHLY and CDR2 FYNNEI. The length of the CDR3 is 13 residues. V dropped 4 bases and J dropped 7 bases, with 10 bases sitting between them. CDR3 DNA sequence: TGTGCCAGCAGTGTAGTGGGGGGTGAAAAACTGTTTTTT. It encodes CASSVVGGEKLFF.

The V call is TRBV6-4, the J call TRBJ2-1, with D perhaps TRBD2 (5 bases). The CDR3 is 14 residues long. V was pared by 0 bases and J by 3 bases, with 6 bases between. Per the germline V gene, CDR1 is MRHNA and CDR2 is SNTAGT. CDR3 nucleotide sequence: TGTGCCAGCAGTGACTCTGCGGGCTACAATGAGCAGTTCTTC. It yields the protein CASSDSAGYNEQFF.

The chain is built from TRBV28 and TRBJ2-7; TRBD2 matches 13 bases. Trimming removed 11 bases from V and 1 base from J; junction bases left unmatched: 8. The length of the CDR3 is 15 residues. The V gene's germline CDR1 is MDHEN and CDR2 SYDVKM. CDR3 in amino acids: CAATTSGRTSYEQYF. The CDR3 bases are TGTGCCGCCACGACTAGCGGGAGGACATCCTACGAGCAGTACTTC.

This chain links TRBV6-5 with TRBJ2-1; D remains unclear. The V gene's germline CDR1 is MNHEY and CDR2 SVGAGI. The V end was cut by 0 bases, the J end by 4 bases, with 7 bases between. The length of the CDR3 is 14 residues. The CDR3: CASSYSSVYNEQFF. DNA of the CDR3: TGTGCCAGCAGTTACTCAAGCGTTTACAATGAGCAGTTCTTC.

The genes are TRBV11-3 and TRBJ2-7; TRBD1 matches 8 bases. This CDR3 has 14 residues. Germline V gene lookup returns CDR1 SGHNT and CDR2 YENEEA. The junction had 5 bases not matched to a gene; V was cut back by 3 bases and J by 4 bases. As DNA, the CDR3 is TGTGCCAGCAGCTTGAGGACAGGGCCTTACGAGCAGTACTTC. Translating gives CASSLRTGPYEQYF.

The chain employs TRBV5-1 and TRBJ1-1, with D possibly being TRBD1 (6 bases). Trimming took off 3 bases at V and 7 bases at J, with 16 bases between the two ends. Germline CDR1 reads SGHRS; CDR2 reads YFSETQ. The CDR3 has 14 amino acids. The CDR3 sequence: CASSSGGVSGEAFF. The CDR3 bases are TGCGCCAGCAGCTCCGGGGGCGTCTCTGGTGAAGCTTTCTTT.

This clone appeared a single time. The CDR3 loop is CASSQNRGRVSLYF. For the CDR3, the DNA is TGTGCCAGCAGCCAAAACAGGGGGCGTGTTTCCCTCTACTTC. The V and J genes are TRBV14 and TRBJ2-7, with 9 bases fitting TRBD1. V shed 2 bases and J 13 bases; nucleotides not matched to a gene: 12. The CDR3 length is 14 residues. Germline loops: CDR1 SGHDN, CDR2 FVKESK.

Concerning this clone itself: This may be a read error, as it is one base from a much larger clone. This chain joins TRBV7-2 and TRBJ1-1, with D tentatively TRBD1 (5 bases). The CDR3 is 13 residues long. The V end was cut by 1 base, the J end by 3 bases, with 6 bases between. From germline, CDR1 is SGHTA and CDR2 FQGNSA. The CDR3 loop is CASSLGGDTEAFF. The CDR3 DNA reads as TGTGCCAGCAGCTTAGGGGGGGACACTGAAGCTTTCTTT.

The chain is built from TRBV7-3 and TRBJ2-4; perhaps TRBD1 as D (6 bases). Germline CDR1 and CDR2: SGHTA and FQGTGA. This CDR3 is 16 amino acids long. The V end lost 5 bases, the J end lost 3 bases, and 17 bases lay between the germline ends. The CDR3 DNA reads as TGTGCCAGCAGCCCCCGACAGGTAAAGGGCAAAAACATTCAGTACTTC. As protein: CASSPRQVKGKNIQYF.

CDR3 sequence: CASRGIQGSEAFF. The CDR3 DNA is TGTGCCAGCAGGGGTATTCAGGGGTCTGAAGCTTTCTTT. The V gene is TRBV6-1, the J gene TRBJ1-1, with a weak D call TRBD1 (6 bases). Germline-derived CDR1 and CDR2 are MNHNS and SASEGT. The V and J ends lost 6 bases and 6 bases respectively, with 14 bases between them. The CDR3 is 13 residues long.

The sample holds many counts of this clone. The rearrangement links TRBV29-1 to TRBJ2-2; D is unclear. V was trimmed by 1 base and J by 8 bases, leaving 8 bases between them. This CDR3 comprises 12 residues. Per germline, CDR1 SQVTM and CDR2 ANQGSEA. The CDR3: CSVEAGGGELFF. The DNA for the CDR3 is TGCAGCGTTGAAGCAGGTGGTGGGGAGCTGTTTTTT.

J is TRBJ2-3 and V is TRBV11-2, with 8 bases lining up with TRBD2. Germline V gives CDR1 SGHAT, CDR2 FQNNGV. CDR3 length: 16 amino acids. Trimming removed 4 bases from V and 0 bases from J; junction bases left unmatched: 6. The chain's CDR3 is CASSSLAGPSTDTQYF. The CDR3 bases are TGTGCCAGCAGCTCATTAGCGGGACCTAGCACAGATACGCAGTATTTT.

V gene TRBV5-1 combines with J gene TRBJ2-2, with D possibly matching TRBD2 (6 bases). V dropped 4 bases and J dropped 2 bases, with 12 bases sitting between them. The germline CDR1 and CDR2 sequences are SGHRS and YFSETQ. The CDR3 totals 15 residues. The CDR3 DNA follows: TGCGCCAGCAGCCGAACGACTAGAAACACCGGGGAGCTGTTTTTT. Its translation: CASSRTTRNTGELFF.

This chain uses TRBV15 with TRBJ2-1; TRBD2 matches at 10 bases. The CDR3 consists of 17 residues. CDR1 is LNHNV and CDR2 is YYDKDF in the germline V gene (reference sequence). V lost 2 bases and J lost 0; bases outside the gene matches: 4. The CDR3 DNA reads TGTGCCACCAGCAGACCTCAGCGGGAGGGCTCCTACAATGAGCAGTTCTTC. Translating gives CATSRPQREGSYNEQFF. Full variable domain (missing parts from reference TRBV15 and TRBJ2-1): DAMVIQNPRYQVTQFGKPVTLSCSQTLNHNVMYWYQQKSSQAPKLLFHYYDKDFNNEADTPDNFQSRRPNTSFCFLDIRSPGLGDTAMYLCATSRPQREGSYNEQFFGPGTRLTVL.

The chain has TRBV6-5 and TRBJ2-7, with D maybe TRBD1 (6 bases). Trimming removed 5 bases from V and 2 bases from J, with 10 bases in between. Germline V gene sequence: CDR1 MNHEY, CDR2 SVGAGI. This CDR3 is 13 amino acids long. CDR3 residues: CASSADSTYEQYF. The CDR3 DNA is TGTGCCAGCAGTGCGGACAGTACCTACGAGCAGTACTTC.

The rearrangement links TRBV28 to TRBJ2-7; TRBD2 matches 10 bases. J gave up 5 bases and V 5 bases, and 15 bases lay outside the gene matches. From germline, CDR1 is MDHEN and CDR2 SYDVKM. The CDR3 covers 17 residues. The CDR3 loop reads CASSPPGASGRGNEQYF. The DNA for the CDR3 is TGTGCCAGCAGTCCCCCGGGGGCTAGCGGGAGAGGAAACGAGCAGTACTTC.

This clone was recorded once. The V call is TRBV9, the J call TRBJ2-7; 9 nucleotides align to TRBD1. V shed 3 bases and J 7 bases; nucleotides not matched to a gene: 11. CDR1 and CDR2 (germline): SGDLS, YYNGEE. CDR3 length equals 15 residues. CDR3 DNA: TGTGCCAGCAGCGCCCCGGACAGGGGCTTAGGGGAGCAGTACTTC. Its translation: CASSAPDRGLGEQYF. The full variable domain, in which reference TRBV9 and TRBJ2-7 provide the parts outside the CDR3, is DSGVTQTPKHLITATGQRVTLRCSPRSGDLSVYWYQQSLDQGLQFLIQYYNGEERAKGNILERFSAQQFPDLHSELNLSSLELGDSALYFCASSAPDRGLGEQYFGPGTRLTVT.

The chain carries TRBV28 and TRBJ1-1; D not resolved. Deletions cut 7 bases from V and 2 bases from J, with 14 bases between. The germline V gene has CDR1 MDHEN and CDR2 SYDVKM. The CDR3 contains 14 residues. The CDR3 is CASNTPGFNTEAFF. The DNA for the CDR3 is TGTGCCAGCAATACACCAGGCTTCAACACTGAAGCTTTCTTT.

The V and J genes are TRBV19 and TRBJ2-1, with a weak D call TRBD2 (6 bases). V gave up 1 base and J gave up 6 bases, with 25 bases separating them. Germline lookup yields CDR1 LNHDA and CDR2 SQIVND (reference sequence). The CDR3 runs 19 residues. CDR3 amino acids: CASSIGLLRVGSSGNEQFF. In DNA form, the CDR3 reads TGTGCCAGTAGTATAGGGTTACTTCGGGTCGGGAGCTCCGGCAATGAGCAGTTCTTC.

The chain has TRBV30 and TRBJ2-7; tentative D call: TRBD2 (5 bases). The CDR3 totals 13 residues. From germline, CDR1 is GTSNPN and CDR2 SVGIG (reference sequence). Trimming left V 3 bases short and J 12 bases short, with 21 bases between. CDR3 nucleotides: TGTGCCTGGAGCCTCGGCTTAGCGACACTCCTGTACTTC. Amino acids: CAWSLGLATLLYF.

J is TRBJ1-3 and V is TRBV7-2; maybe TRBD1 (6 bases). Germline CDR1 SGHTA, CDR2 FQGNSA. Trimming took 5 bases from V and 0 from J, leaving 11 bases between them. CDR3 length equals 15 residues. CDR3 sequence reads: CASSQNRVSGNTIYF. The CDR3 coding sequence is TGTGCCAGCAGCCAGAACAGGGTCTCTGGAAACACCATATATTTT.

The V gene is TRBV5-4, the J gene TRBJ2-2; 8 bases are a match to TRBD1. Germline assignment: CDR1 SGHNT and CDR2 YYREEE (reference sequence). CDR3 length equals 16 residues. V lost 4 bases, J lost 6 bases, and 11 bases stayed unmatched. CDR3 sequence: CASSRGTGQVAGELFF. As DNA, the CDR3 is TGTGCCAGCAGCCGTGGGACGGGACAGGTGGCCGGGGAGCTGTTTTTT.

The CDR3 nucleotides are TGCGCCAGCAGCCCGAGTGTGAGGCTGACTAGCGGGAGAGGAAATACGCAGTATTTT. Translating gives CASSPSVRLTSGRGNTQYF. J is TRBJ2-3 and V is TRBV5-1, with 12 bases that match TRBD2. Germline V CDR1 and CDR2: SGHRS, YFSETQ. The V and J ends lost 4 bases and 7 bases, in that order; junction bases with no gene match: 19. This CDR3 comprises 19 residues.

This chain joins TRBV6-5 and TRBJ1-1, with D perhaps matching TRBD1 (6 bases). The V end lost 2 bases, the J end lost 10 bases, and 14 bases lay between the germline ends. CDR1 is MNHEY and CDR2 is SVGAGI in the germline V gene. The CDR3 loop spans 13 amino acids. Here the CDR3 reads CASSYKGGFGAFF. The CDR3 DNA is TGTGCCAGCAGTTACAAGGGGGGATTTGGAGCTTTCTTT.

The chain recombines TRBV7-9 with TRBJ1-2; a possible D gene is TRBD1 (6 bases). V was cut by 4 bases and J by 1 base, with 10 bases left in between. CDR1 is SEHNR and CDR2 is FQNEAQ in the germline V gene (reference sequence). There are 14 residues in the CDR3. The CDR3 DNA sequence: TGTGCCAGCAGCTCAAGGGGGGGTAACTATGGCTACACCTTC. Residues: CASSSRGGNYGYTF. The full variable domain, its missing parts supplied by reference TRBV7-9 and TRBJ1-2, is DTGVSQNPRHKITKRGQNVTFRCDPISEHNRLYWYRQTLGQGPEFLTYFQNEAQLEKSRLLSDRFSAERPKGSFSTLEIQRTEQGDSAMYLCASSSRGGNYGYTFGSGTRLTVV.

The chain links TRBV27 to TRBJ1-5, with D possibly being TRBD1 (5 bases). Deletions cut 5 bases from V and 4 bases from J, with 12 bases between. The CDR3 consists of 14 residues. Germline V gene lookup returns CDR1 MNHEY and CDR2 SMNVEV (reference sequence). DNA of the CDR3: TGTGCCAGCAGTCCCAGACAGTGGAATCAGCCCCAGCATTTT. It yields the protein CASSPRQWNQPQHF.

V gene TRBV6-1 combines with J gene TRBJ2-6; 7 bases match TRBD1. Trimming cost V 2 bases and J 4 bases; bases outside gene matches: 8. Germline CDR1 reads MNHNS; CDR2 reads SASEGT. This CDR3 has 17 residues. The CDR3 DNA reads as TGTGCCAGCAGTGAACATGGGACAGATACCGGGGCCAACGTCCTGACTTTC. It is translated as CASSEHGTDTGANVLTF.